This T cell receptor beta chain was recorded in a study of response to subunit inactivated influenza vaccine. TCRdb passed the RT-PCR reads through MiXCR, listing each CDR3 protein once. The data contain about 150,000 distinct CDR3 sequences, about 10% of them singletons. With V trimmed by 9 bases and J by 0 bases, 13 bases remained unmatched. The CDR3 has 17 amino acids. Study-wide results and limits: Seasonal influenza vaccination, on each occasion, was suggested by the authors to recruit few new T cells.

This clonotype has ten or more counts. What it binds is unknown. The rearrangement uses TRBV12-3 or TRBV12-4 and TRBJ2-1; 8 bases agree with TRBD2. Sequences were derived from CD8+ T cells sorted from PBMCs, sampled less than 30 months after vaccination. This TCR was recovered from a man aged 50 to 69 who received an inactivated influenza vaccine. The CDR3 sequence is CARSAGCGGPSYNEQFF. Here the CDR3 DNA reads TGTGCCAGGTCCGCCGGGTGCGGGGGGCCCTCCTACAATGAGCAGTTCTTC.